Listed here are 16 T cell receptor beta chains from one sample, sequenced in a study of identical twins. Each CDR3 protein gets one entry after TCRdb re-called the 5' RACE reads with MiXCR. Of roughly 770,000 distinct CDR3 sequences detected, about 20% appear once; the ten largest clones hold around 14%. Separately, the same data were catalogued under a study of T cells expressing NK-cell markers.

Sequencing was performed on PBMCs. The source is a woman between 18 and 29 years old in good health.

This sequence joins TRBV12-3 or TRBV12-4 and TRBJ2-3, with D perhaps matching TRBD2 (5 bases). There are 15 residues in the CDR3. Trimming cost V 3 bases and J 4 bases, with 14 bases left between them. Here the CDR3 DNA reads TGTGCCAGCAGTTTCAGTTGGACTCGTGCAGATACGCAGTATTTT. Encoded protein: CASSFSWTRADTQYF.

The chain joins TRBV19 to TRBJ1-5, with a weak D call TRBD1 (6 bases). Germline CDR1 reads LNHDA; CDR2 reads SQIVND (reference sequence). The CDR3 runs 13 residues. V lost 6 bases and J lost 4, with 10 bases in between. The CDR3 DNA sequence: TGTGCCAGTAGCGACAGGCGTAATCAGCCCCAGCATTTT. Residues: CASSDRRNQPQHF.

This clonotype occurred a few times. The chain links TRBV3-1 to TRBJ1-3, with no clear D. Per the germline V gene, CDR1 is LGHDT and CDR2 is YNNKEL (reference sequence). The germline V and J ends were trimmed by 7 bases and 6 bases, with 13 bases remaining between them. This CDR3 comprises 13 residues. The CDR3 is CASTYDSENTIYF. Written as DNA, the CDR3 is TGTGCCAGCACCTATGACTCGGAAAACACCATATATTTT.

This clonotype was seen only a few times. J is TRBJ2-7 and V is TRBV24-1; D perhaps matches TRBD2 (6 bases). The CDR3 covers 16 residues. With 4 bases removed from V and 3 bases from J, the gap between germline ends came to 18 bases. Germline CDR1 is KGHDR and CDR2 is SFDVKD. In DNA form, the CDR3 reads TGTGCCACCAGTGACCCCCCTAGTGCGGGGATCTACGAGCAGTACTTC. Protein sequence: CATSDPPSAGIYEQYF.

The CDR3 DNA reads as TGTGCCAGCAGCCTAGACAGGGGGACCTATGGCTACACCTTC. Protein product: CASSLDRGTYGYTF. The chain links TRBV28 to TRBJ1-2; 9 bases line up with TRBD1. Germline V lookup: CDR1 MDHEN, CDR2 SYDVKM. The CDR3 sequence is 14 residues long. Trimming at V came to 6 bases and at J to 4 bases, leaving 6 bases not matched to a gene.

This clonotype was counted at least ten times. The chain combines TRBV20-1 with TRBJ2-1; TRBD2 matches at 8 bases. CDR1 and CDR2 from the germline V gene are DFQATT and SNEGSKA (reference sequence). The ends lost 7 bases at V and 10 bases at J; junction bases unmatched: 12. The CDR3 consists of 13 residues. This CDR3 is CSVVDGTSREQFF. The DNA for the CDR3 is TGCAGTGTGGTCGACGGGACTAGTCGAGAGCAGTTCTTC.

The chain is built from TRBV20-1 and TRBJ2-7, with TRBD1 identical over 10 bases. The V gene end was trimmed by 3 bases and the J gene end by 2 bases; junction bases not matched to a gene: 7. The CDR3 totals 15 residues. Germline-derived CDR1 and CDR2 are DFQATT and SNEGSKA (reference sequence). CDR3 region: CSASSGTGATYEQYF. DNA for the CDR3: TGCAGTGCTAGCTCCGGGACAGGGGCTACCTACGAGCAGTACTTC.

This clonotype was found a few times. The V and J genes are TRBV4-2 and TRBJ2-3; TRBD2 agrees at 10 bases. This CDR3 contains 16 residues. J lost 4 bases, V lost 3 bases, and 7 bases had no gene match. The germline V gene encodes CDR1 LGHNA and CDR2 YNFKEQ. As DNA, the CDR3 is TGTGCCAGCAGCCAGGTAGCGGGGGGCGGTGCAGATACGCAGTATTTT. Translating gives CASSQVAGGGADTQYF.

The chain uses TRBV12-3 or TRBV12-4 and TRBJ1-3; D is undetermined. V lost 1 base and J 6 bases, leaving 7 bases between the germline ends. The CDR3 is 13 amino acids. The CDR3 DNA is TGTGCCAGCAGTTTAGAGGGCTCAAACACCATATATTTT. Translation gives CASSLEGSNTIYF.

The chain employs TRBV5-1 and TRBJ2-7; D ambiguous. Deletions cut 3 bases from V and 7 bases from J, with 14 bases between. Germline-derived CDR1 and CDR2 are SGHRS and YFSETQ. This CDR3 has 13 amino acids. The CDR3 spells CASSSPRTSEQYF. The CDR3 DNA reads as TGCGCCAGCAGCTCTCCCCGGACCTCGGAGCAGTACTTC.

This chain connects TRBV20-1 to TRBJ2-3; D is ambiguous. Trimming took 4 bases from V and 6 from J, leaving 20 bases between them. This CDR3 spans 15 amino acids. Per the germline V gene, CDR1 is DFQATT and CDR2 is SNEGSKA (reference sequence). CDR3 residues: CSATSFGETGDTQYF. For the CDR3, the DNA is TGCAGTGCTACCTCTTTTGGTGAGACCGGCGATACGCAGTATTTT.

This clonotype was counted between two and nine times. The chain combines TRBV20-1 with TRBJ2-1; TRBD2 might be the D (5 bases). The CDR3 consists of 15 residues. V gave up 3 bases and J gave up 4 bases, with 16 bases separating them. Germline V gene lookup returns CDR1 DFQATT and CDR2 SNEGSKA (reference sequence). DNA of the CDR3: TGCAGTGCTAGCGAACTAGATCGTCCTTACAATGAGCAGTTCTTC. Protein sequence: CSASELDRPYNEQFF.

DNA for the CDR3: TGTGCCAGCAGCGAGCCCGGGGCGGGAGTGGGGGAGCAGTACTTC. It codes for CASSEPGAGVGEQYF. The chain is built from TRBV9 and TRBJ2-7; 7 positions agree with TRBD2. V shed 3 bases, J shed 7 bases, and the junction held 13 bases outside the gene matches. CDR1 SGDLS and CDR2 YYNGEE come from the germline V gene. This CDR3 has 15 residues.

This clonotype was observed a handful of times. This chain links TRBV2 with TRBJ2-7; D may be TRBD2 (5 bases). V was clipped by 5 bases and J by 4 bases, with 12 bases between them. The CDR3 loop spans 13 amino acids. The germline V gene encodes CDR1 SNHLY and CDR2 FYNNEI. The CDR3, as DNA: TGTGCCAGCAGTTATCAGGACTCTTACGAGCAGTACTTC. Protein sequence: CASSYQDSYEQYF.

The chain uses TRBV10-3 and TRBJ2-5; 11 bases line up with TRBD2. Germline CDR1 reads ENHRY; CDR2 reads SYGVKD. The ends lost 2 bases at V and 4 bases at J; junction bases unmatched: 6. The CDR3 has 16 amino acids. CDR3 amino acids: CAISEPGLAGGETQYF. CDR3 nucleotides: TGTGCCATCAGTGAGCCGGGGCTAGCGGGGGGAGAGACCCAGTACTTC.

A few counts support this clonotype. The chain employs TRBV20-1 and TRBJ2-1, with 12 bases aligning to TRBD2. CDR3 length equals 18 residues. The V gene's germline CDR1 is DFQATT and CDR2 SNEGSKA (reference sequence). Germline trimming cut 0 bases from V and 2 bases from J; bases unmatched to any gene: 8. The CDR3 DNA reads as TGCAGTGCTAGAGATATACTAGCGGGAGGAAAAACCTACAATGAGCAGTTCTTC. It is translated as CSARDILAGGKTYNEQFF.